This T cell receptor (beta chain) was profiled in a study of a mutant IDH1 vaccine in newly diagnosed glioma. Study-level information: Every participant had undergone radiotherapy, temozolomide, or both before, and most underwent both.

Measured with immunoSEQ multiplex PCR; TCRdb has only the in-frame clones, and not every one. Among 80,000 to 100,000 clones listed, more than 65% were seen once. Noted time point: baseline, week 1 (first vaccination visit). Sample treatment: pre-vaccination baseline after standard-of-care therapy. Germline V gives CDR1 SGHTA, CDR2 FQGNSA. Trimming removed 1 base at V and 3 bases at J, with 7 bases between. There are 13 residues in the CDR3. This clone has more than one count but fewer than ten. The sequence derives from a man aged 40-49 years with glioma. Some clones in this sample may be carry-over from other donors' samples. The specimen comprised PBMCs, sampled from a glioma patient treated with radiotherapy, temozolomide or both. The chain recombines TRBV7-2 with TRBJ2-7, with D perhaps assigned TRBD1 or TRBD2 (5 bases each). CDR3 DNA: TGTGCCAGCAGCTTAGGGGGGTACTACGAGCAGTACTTC. This translates into CASSLGGYYEQYF.